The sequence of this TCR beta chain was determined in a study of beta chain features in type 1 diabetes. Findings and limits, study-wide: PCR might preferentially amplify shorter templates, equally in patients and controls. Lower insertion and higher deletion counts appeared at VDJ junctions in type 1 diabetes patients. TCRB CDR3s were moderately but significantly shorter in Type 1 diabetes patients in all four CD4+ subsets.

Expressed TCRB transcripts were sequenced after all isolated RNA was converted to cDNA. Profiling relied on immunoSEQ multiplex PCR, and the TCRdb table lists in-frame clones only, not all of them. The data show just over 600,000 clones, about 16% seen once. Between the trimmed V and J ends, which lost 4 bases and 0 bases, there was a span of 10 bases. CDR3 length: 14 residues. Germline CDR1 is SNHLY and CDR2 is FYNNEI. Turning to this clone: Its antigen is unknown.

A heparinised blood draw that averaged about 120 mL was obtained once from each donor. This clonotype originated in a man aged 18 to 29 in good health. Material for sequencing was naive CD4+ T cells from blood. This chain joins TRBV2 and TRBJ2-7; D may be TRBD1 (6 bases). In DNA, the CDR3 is TGTGCCAGCAGTGGGCGACAGGCCTCCTACGAGCAGTACTTC. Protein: CASSGRQASYEQYF.